These T cell receptor beta chains were read from a single sample in a study of molecular identifiers for immune sequencing clone quantification. TCRdb fed the PCR reads into MiXCR, producing one record per CDR3 protein. The table includes 35,000 to 40,000 distinct CDR3 sequences, approximately 20% detected once. Input material: naive CD8+ T cells from blood, with Jurkat cell RNA spiked in. Source of these receptors: a human donor in good health. Some libraries in this study had Jurkat cell RNA spiked in. The CDR3 runs from the conserved cysteine through the conserved F or W. Each record gives: clone size, CDR3 length, V gene, D gene, J gene, CDR3 protein, CDR3 DNA. The D gene is left open where the match is weak. The size field is filled for only some rows; it gives once, few, many or a size class.

.,15,TRBV19,TRBD2,TRBJ2-1,CASSVSGGTYNEQFF,TGTGCCAGTAGTGTGAGCGGGGGGACCTACAATGAGCAGTTCTTC
few,15,TRBV20-1,.,TRBJ2-2,CSARNRASNTGELFF,TGCAGTGCTAGAAACCGGGCCTCTAACACCGGGGAGCTGTTTTTT
many,15,TRBV28,.,TRBJ2-5,CASSLSAGRGETQYF,TGTGCCAGCAGTTTATCGGCAGGGCGAGGAGAGACCCAGTACTTC
many,13,TRBV20-1,.,TRBJ2-3,CSAWRQITDTQYF,TGCAGTGCTTGGAGGCAGATCACAGATACGCAGTATTTT
many,12,TRBV7-8,.,TRBJ2-7,CASSLGLLEQYF,TGTGCCAGCAGCTTAGGGCTGCTCGAGCAGTACTTC
many,16,TRBV30,TRBD1,TRBJ2-3,CAWRGKGAFSTDTQYF,TGTGCCTGGAGGGGCAAGGGGGCTTTTTCCACAGATACGCAGTATTTT
medium-sized,12,TRBV5-1,.,TRBJ2-3,CASSLFGDTQYF,TGCGCCAGCAGCTTGTTTGGAGATACGCAGTATTTT
many,16,TRBV3-1,TRBD1,TRBJ2-2,CASSPWTGENTGELFF,TGTGCCAGCAGCCCCTGGACAGGGGAGAACACCGGGGAGCTGTTTTTT
many,15,TRBV18,.,TRBJ2-3,CASSPGTASTDTQYF,TGTGCCAGCTCCCCCGGGACGGCAAGCACAGATACGCAGTATTTT
.,16,TRBV9,.,TRBJ2-1,CASSPRTGSFYNEQFF,TGTGCCAGCAGCCCCCGGACGGGGAGCTTCTACAATGAGCAGTTCTTC
.,16,TRBV4-1,TRBD2,TRBJ2-1,CASSQDRAGGCNEQFF,TGCGCCAGCAGCCAAGATCGAGCGGGAGGGTGCAATGAGCAGTTCTTC
.,16,TRBV4-3,.,TRBJ2-7,CASSRDPAGSSYEQYF,TGCGCCAGCAGCCGAGACCCGGCCGGAAGCTCCTACGAGCAGTACTTC
many,11,TRBV5-4,.,TRBJ1-1,CASGGRTEAFF,TGTGCCAGCGGGGGGAGGACTGAAGCTTTCTTT
.,15,TRBV27,TRBD1,TRBJ2-7,CASSLSGTAFYEQHF,TGTGCCAGCAGTTTATCAGGGACAGCCTTCTACGAGCAGCACTTC
.,14,TRBV20-1,TRBD2,TRBJ2-7,CSAVGQRGLGEQYF,TGCAGTGCTGTGGGGCAGCGGGGGCTTGGAGAGCAGTACTTC
many,14,TRBV6-5,TRBD1,TRBJ2-7,CASSYRGQSYEQYF,TGTGCCAGCAGTTACAGGGGACAGAGCTACGAGCAGTACTTC
few,14,TRBV27,TRBD2,TRBJ2-7,CASSVASGGYEQYF,TGTGCCAGCAGTGTCGCGTCGGGAGGCTACGAGCAGTACTTC
medium-sized,10,TRBV29-1,.,TRBJ2-3,CSVRDPRQYF,TGCAGCGTCCGGGACCCCAGGCAGTATTTT
.,14,TRBV12-3/TRBV12-4,.,TRBJ2-3,CASSTGTPPNTQYF,TGTGCCAGCAGTACCGGGACACCCCCCAATACGCAGTATTTT
.,15,TRBV5-1,TRBD2,TRBJ2-7,CASSSLGGSFYEQYF,TGCGCCAGCAGCTCTCTGGGGGGGAGCTTCTACGAGCAGTACTTC
many,17,TRBV2,TRBD2,TRBJ2-3,CASKLAGGLDITDTQYF,TGTGCCAGCAAGCTAGCGGGGGGCCTGGACATCACAGATACGCAGTATTTT
many,15,TRBV4-3,.,TRBJ2-1,CASSQAGGAYNEQFF,TGCGCCAGCAGCCAAGCTGGAGGGGCCTACAATGAGCAGTTCTTC
.,14,TRBV29-1,TRBD2,TRBJ2-1,CSVSGGGLYNEQFF,TGCAGCGTTTCGGGCGGGGGTCTTTACAATGAGCAGTTCTTC
.,14,TRBV12-3/TRBV12-4,TRBD1,TRBJ2-1,CATTTGGSYNEQFF,TGTGCCACTACGACAGGGGGGTCCTACAATGAGCAGTTCTTC
many,15,TRBV11-2,TRBD2,TRBJ2-3,CASSIQRDGTDTQYF,TGTGCCAGCAGCATTCAGCGGGACGGCACAGATACGCAGTATTTT
many,14,TRBV5-1,.,TRBJ1-1,CASSRKAENTEAFF,TGCGCCAGCAGTCGGAAGGCTGAGAACACTGAAGCTTTCTTT